Shown below are 2 T cell receptor beta chains from a single sample sequenced in a study of cytomegalovirus exposure and HLA in healthy donors. In the PCR, 60 Vbeta and 13 Jbeta primers were used. Here immunoSEQ multiplex PCR was the method, and the copy in TCRdb shows in-frame clones only, minus some. This table holds over 75,000 clones. Sequenced material: PBMCs. These receptors came from a girl aged 5 to 17 in good health and CMV-seropositive.

CDR3 amino acids: CAWEGGRDTEAFF. DNA for the CDR3: TGTGCCTGGGAAGGGGGTAGGGACACTGAAGCTTTCTTT. V gene TRBV30 combines with J gene TRBJ1-1; D is possibly TRBD1 (6 bases). The germline V gene encodes CDR1 GTSNPN and CDR2 SVGIG (reference sequence). This CDR3 comprises 13 residues. Trimming pared 5 bases from V and 3 bases from J, leaving 13 bases between.

V is TRBV7-9 and J is TRBJ2-3; 13 nucleotides line up with TRBD2. The length of the CDR3 is 17 residues. The germline CDR1 and CDR2 sequences are SEHNR and FQNEAQ (reference sequence). V lost 4 bases and J lost 0; bases outside the gene matches: 4. The CDR3 DNA is TGTGCCAGCAGCTCATTACTAGCGGGGGGGAGCACAGATACGCAGTATTTT. Its translation: CASSSLLAGGSTDTQYF.